The text below deals with one T cell receptor beta chain. The target antigen is unknown. Assay used: immunoSEQ multiplex PCR; TCRdb lists only in-frame clones, some missing. The sample includes 58,000 or so clones, roughly nine tenths of them seen just once. The data belong to a study of T cells in localized non-small cell lung cancer. General observations from the study: Uninvolved adjacent lung had higher T cell clonality than tumor and all other tissues. Elevated blood T cell density was associated with longer overall survival. Adjacent lung held a median approximately 50 of the top 100 tumor clones.

Trimming left V 1 base short and J 7 bases short, with 16 bases between. The CDR3 loop spans 15 amino acids. Per germline, CDR1 SGHTA and CDR2 FQGNSA. The clonotype comes from a woman aged 40 to 75 with stage I lung adenocarcinoma. The input for sequencing was peripheral blood, taken before any cancer treatment. This chain connects TRBV7-2 to TRBJ1-2; no clear D gene. CDR3: CASSLVLQASGGYTF. The CDR3, as DNA: TGTGCCAGCAGCTTAGTCCTGCAGGCATCGGGTGGCTACACCTTC.